This T cell receptor beta chain appears in the sequencing data of a study of T cell changes during pregnancy in multiple sclerosis. Libraries were prepared by immunoSEQ multiplex PCR; TCRdb keeps only in-frame clonotypes and omits some of them. The sample lists about 77,000 clones; 75% to 90% were seen once. The germline CDR1 and CDR2 sequences are SGHRS and YFSETQ. This CDR3 region has 13 residues. V was pared by 7 bases and J by 0 bases, with 11 bases between. V and J are TRBV5-1 and TRBJ2-7, with no clear D. This sample comprised peripheral blood, obtained before pregnancy. The receptor was isolated from a female donor with multiple sclerosis, enrolled in a pregnancy study. For the CDR3, the DNA is TGCGCCAGCTGTACCGAGAGCTCCTACGAGCAGTACTTC. Protein: CASCTESSYEQYF.